These 25 T cell receptor beta chains originate from one sample sequenced in a study of blood T cell repertoires in COVID-19. Sequencing was performed with immunoSEQ multiplex PCR; in TCRdb, only in-frame clones are kept and a portion is missing. Of about 94,000 clones detected, approximately 83% appear once; the ten largest clones hold about 6.3%. Sample: peripheral blood. All receptors come from a man aged 60 to 75 with acute or convalescent COVID-19.

V is TRBV4-3 and J is TRBJ2-2; 8 bases line up with TRBD1. The germline CDR1 and CDR2 sequences are LGHNA and YSLEER. The ends lost 4 bases at V and 3 bases at J; junction bases unmatched: 4. The CDR3 runs to 15 residues. The CDR3 loop is CASSPGQADTGELFF. CDR3 coding DNA: TGCGCCAGCAGCCCGGGACAGGCGGACACCGGGGAGCTGTTTTTT.

In its sample, this clone was seen a few times. The V and J genes are TRBV10-1 and TRBJ1-3; D perhaps matches TRBD1 (5 bases). This CDR3 comprises 16 residues. Trimming took off 0 bases at V and 0 bases at J, with 9 bases between the two ends. From germline, CDR1 is WNHNN and CDR2 SYGVQD (reference sequence). The CDR3 reads CASSESSTASGNTIYF. DNA for the CDR3: TGCGCCAGCAGTGAGTCGTCGACAGCCTCTGGAAACACCATATATTTT.

The chain joins TRBV18 to TRBJ2-5, with TRBD1 matching over 10 bases. The CDR3 runs to 15 residues. Germline lookup yields CDR1 KGHSH and CDR2 LQKENI. J lost 6 bases, V lost 4 bases, and 8 bases had no gene match. Here the CDR3 DNA reads TGTGCCAGCTCACTCCCCGGGACAGGGGAGCAGACCCAGTACTTC. Amino acid sequence: CASSLPGTGEQTQYF.

The chain joins TRBV29-1 to TRBJ2-2; 7 bases fit TRBD1. This CDR3 has 14 amino acids. V was pared by 8 bases and J by 0 bases, with 6 bases of the junction left unmatched. Germline V gives CDR1 SQVTM, CDR2 ANQGSEA. The CDR3: CSCSTGPNTGELFF. CDR3 bases: TGCAGCTGCTCGACAGGGCCGAACACCGGGGAGCTGTTTTTT.

This sequence joins TRBV19 and TRBJ1-4; 9 bases align to TRBD1. The trim removed 9 bases at V and 8 bases at J, leaving 16 bases unmatched. The CDR3 is made up of 16 amino acids. Per germline, CDR1 LNHDA and CDR2 SQIVND (reference sequence). The chain's CDR3 is CASAPLRGTGREKLFF. The CDR3 DNA is TGTGCCAGCGCCCCCCTCCGCGGGACAGGGAGGGAAAAACTGTTTTTT.

The V gene is TRBV19, the J gene TRBJ1-2, with 7 nucleotides matching TRBD1. V dropped 5 bases and J dropped 7; count of bases not matched to a gene: 13. Germline V CDR1 and CDR2: LNHDA, SQIVND (reference sequence). This CDR3 contains 15 residues. The CDR3 DNA reads as TGTGCCAGTAGTTCGGAGGTAGGGGGCGATTCTGGCTACACCTTC. It yields the protein CASSSEVGGDSGYTF.

V is TRBV9 and J is TRBJ1-1, with D possibly matching TRBD1 (5 bases). Germline assignment: CDR1 SGDLS and CDR2 YYNGEE. V was cut by 2 bases and J by 5 bases, with 16 bases left in between. The CDR3 contains 15 residues. For the CDR3, the DNA is TGTGCCAGCAGCGTCTCCTCGGGTGGGGGGACTGAAGCTTTCTTT. It encodes CASSVSSGGGTEAFF.

This clone was seen only a few times. The rearrangement uses TRBV6-5 and TRBJ1-4, with 7 bases fitting TRBD1. Trimming at V came to 7 bases and at J to 6 bases, leaving 11 bases not matched to a gene. The CDR3 length is 15 residues. Looked up from germline, CDR1 is MNHEY and CDR2 is SVGAGI. The CDR3 here is CASTSQGGLHEKLFF. The DNA for the CDR3 is TGTGCCAGCACCTCCCAAGGGGGCCTCCATGAAAAACTGTTTTTT.

This clone appeared a single time. The CDR3 DNA reads TGTGCCAGCAGCCAAGGGACAGGGGGCTATGGCTACACCTTC. Residues: CASSQGTGGYGYTF. The V call is TRBV3-1 (or the pseudogene TRBV3-2), the J call TRBJ1-2, with TRBD1 matching over 10 bases. Germline CDR1 and CDR2: LGHDT and YNNKEL (reference sequence). This CDR3 is built from 14 residues. Germline trimming cut 1 base from V and 4 bases from J; bases unmatched to any gene: 0.

V gene TRBV9 combines with J gene TRBJ2-3; the D gene is possibly TRBD1 (6 bases). V dropped 2 bases and J dropped 1 base, with 17 bases sitting between them. This CDR3 contains 17 residues. The germline gives CDR1 SGDLS, CDR2 YYNGEE. The CDR3 region has the DNA TGTGCCAGCAGCGTGAATCCGCAGGGGAGTGGCACAGATACGCAGTATTTT. Amino acids: CASSVNPQGSGTDTQYF.

The J gene is TRBJ2-7, the V gene TRBV4-1; TRBD1 is a possible D gene (5 bases). CDR1 is MGHRA and CDR2 is YSYEKL in the germline V gene. CDR3 size: 13 residues. V lost 0 bases, J lost 5 bases, and 8 bases lay in between. CDR3 sequence: CASSQDRGHEQYF. CDR3 nucleotide sequence: TGCGCCAGCAGCCAAGATAGGGGCCACGAGCAGTACTTC.

The V call is TRBV4-1, the J call TRBJ2-5; 8 nucleotides match TRBD2. V shed 3 bases and J 5 bases; nucleotides not matched to a gene: 11. CDR1 and CDR2 (germline): MGHRA, YSYEKL. The length of the CDR3 is 16 residues. CDR3 loop: CASSQALAAEGETQYF. CDR3 bases: TGCGCCAGCAGCCAGGCACTAGCGGCTGAGGGGGAGACCCAGTACTTC.

V and J are TRBV19 and TRBJ1-1; D is uncertain. Trimming shortened V by 6 bases and J by 0 bases, and 11 bases separated the two germline ends. The CDR3 covers 14 residues. CDR1 LNHDA and CDR2 SQIVND come from the germline V gene (reference sequence). In DNA form, the CDR3 reads TGTGCCAGTAGGCAGCGGGGAGTGAACACTGAAGCTTTCTTT. Amino acid sequence: CASRQRGVNTEAFF.

The CDR3 DNA reads TGTGCCAGCAGCTTAGGGACAGAGTACGCCTATGGCTACACCTTC. Protein sequence: CASSLGTEYAYGYTF. The V and J genes are TRBV7-2 and TRBJ1-2, with D possibly matching TRBD1 (6 bases). This CDR3 has 15 residues. V dropped 1 base and J dropped 4 bases, with 13 bases sitting between them. Germline-derived CDR1 and CDR2 are SGHTA and FQGNSA.

Only a few counts were recorded for this clone. The chain employs TRBV5-4 and TRBJ2-1; D not certain. The germline V gene encodes CDR1 SGHNT and CDR2 YYREEE (reference sequence). This CDR3 region has 15 residues. V lost 0 bases and J lost 6, with 13 bases in between. Here the CDR3 DNA reads TGTGCCAGCAGCTTGGGAGGTAATCCGGGCAATGAGCAGTTCTTC. The encoded protein is CASSLGGNPGNEQFF.

This clone was found a few times. The chain uses TRBV3-1 (or the pseudogene TRBV3-2) and TRBJ1-6; D is perhaps TRBD1 (5 bases). This CDR3 contains 14 residues. Trimming pared 1 base from V and 7 bases from J, leaving 8 bases between. The germline V gene has CDR1 LGHDT and CDR2 YNNKEL (reference sequence). This chain's CDR3 is CASSQATGNSPLHF. The CDR3 DNA follows: TGTGCCAGCAGCCAAGCCACAGGAAATTCACCCCTCCACTTT.

The V and J genes are TRBV7-2 and TRBJ2-7; TRBD2 agrees at 12 bases. This CDR3 has 15 amino acids. Trimming at V came to 4 bases and at J to 6 bases, leaving 7 bases not matched to a gene. In germline, CDR1 is SGHTA, CDR2 FQGNSA. CDR3 nucleotide sequence: TGTGCCAGCAGCTCAGCTAGCGGGGGGGCCCTCGAGCAGTACTTC. Protein product: CASSSASGGALEQYF. The full variable domain, rest sourced from reference TRBV7-2 and TRBJ2-7, is GAGVSQSPSNKVTEKGKDVELRCDPISGHTALYWYRQSLGQGLEFLIYFQGNSAPDKSGLPSDRFSAERTGGSVSTLTIQRTQQEDSAVYLCASSSASGGALEQYFGPGTRLTVT.

The chain links TRBV5-6 to TRBJ1-2; the match to TRBD1 covers 10 bases. V dropped 4 bases and J dropped 3; count of bases not matched to a gene: 6. Germline V CDR1 and CDR2: SGHDT, YYEEEE. The CDR3 contains 15 residues. DNA of the CDR3: TGTGCCAGCAGCGTTGACAGGGGGCTGTACTATGGCTACACCTTC. Its translation is CASSVDRGLYYGYTF.

J is TRBJ2-3 and V is TRBV7-9; TRBD2 aligns across 11 bases. The V gene's germline CDR1 is SEHNR and CDR2 FQNEAQ (reference sequence). The CDR3 consists of 16 residues. The V segment lost 4 bases and the J segment 1 base; nucleotides outside the gene matches: 4. The CDR3 spells CASSSQTSGGTDTQYF. In DNA, the CDR3 is TGTGCCAGCAGCTCCCAGACTAGCGGGGGCACAGATACGCAGTATTTT.

Remarks on this clone: The junction does not match germline at one end; this may be a read error. V is TRBV30 and J is TRBJ1-2; TRBD1 agrees at 8 bases. Germline V gives CDR1 GTSNPN, CDR2 SVGIG (reference sequence). There are 8 residues in the CDR3. The CDR3 DNA is TGTGCCCGCAGGGGGCCGATCTTC. Encoded protein: CARRGPIF. The full variable domain, with the rest looked up from reference TRBV30 and TRBJ1-2, is SQTIHQWPATLVQPVGSPLSLECTVEGTSNPNLYWYRQAAGRGLQLLFYSVGIGQISSEVPQNLSASRPQDRQFILSSKKLLLSDSGFYLCARRGPIFGSGTRLTVV.

The genes are TRBV2 and TRBJ2-5; a possible D gene is TRBD1 (5 bases). Germline V lookup: CDR1 SNHLY, CDR2 FYNNEI. The CDR3 is made up of 11 amino acids. With 8 bases removed from V and 3 bases from J, the gap between germline ends came to 7 bases. The CDR3 loop reads CASGAEETQYF. CDR3 DNA sequence: TGTGCCAGCGGGGCAGAAGAGACCCAGTACTTC.

In DNA, the CDR3 is TGTGCCAGCAGCGTAGGACAGGGCGTCTATGGCTACACCTTC. It translates to CASSVGQGVYGYTF. The V call is TRBV9, the J call TRBJ1-2; 7 bases are shared with TRBD1. The CDR3 has 14 amino acids. Germline V gene sequence: CDR1 SGDLS, CDR2 YYNGEE. V dropped 0 bases and J dropped 4; count of bases not matched to a gene: 3.

The chain employs TRBV7-2 and TRBJ1-1; 8 bases agree with TRBD1. The CDR3 contains 17 residues. The germline gives CDR1 SGHTA, CDR2 FQGNSA. Unmatched junction bases numbered 9, after V lost 2 bases and J lost 1 base. As DNA, the CDR3 is TGTGCCAGCAGCTTATCTCCCTACAGGGGGAGGAACACTGAAGCTTTCTTT. It yields the protein CASSLSPYRGRNTEAFF.

This clone came up once. This rearrangement joins TRBV3-1 (or the pseudogene TRBV3-2) to TRBJ2-3, with a weak D call TRBD2 (6 bases). The CDR3 is 14 residues long. V lost 5 bases, J lost 2 bases, and 11 bases lay in between. CDR1 LGHDT and CDR2 YNNKEL come from the germline V gene (reference sequence). The DNA of the CDR3 is TGTGCCAGCAGCTACGGGGGAGACACAGATACGCAGTATTTT. Protein sequence: CASSYGGDTDTQYF.

The rearrangement joins TRBV30 to TRBJ2-3; TRBD2 matches at 10 bases. The CDR3 length is 15 residues. Germline trimming cut 2 bases from V and 6 bases from J; bases unmatched to any gene: 8. From germline, CDR1 is GTSNPN and CDR2 SVGIG (reference sequence). The CDR3 nucleotides are TGTGCCTGGAGTATAGTAGCGGGGGGCCCCGATACGCAGTATTTT. Protein: CAWSIVAGGPDTQYF. The variable domain in full, with the rest retrieved from reference TRBV30 and TRBJ2-3, is SQTIHQWPATLVQPVGSPLSLECTVEGTSNPNLYWYRQAAGRGLQLLFYSVGIGQISSEVPQNLSASRPQDRQFILSSKKLLLSDSGFYLCAWSIVAGGPDTQYFGPGTRLTVL.